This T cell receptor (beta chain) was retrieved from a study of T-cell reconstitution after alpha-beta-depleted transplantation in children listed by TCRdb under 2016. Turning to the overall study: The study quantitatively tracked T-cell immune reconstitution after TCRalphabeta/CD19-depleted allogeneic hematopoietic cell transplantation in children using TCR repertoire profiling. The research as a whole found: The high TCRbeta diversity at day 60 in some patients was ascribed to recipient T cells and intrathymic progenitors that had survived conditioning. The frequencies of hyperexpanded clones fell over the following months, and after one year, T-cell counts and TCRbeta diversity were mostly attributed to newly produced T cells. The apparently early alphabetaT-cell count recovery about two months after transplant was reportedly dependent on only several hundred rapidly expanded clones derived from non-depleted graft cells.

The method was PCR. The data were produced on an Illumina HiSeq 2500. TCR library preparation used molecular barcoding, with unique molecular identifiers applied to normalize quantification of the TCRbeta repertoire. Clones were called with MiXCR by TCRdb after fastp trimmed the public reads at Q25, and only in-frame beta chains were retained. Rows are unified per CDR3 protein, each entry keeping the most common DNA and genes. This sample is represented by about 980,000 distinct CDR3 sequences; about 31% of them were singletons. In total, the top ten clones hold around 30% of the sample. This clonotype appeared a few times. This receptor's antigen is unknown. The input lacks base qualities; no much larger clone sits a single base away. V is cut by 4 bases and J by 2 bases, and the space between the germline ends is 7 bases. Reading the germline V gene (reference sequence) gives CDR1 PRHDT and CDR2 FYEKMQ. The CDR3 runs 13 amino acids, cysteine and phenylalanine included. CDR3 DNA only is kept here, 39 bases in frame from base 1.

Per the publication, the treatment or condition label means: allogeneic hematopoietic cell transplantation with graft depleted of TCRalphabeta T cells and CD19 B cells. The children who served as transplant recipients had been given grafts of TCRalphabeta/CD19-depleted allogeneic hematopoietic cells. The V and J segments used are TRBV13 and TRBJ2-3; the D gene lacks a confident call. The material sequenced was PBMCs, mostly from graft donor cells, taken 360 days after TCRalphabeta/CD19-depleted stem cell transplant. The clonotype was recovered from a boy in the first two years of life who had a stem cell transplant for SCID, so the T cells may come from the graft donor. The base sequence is TGTGCCAGCAGCTCCCACCTCACAGATACGCAGTATTTT. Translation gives CASSSHLTDTQYF. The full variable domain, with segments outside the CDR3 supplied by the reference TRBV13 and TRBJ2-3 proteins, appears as AAGVIQSPRHLIKEKRETATLKCYPIPRHDTVYWYQQGPGQDPQFLISFYEKMQSDKGSIPDRFSAQQFSDYHSELNMSSLELGDSALYFCASSSHLTDTQYFGPGTRLTVL.